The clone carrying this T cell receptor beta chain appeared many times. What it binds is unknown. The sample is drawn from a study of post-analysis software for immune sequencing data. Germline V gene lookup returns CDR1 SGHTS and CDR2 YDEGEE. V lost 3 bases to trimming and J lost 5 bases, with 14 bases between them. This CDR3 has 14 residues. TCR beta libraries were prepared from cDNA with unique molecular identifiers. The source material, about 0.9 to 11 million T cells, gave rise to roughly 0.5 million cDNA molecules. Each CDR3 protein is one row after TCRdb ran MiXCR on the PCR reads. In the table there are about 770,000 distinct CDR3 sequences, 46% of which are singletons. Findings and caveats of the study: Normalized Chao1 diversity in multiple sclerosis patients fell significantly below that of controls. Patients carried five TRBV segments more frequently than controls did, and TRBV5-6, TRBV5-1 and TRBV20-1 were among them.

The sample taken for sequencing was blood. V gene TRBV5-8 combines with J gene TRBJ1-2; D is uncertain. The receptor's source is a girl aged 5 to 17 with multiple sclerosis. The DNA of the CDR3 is TGTGCCAGCAGCTATTCGATGCAGCCTTATGGCTACACCTTC. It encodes CASSYSMQPYGYTF.